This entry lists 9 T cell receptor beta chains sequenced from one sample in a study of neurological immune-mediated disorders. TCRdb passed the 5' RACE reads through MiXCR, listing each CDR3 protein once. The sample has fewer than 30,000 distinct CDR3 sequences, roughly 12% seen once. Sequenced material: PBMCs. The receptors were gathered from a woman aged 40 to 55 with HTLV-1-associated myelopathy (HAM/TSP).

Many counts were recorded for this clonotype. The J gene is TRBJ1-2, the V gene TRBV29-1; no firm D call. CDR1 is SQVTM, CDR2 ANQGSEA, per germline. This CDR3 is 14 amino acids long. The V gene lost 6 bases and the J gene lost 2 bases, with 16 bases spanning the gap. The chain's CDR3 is CSVVRYPRNYGYTF. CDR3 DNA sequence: TGCAGCGTCGTTCGTTATCCGAGGAACTATGGCTACACCTTC.

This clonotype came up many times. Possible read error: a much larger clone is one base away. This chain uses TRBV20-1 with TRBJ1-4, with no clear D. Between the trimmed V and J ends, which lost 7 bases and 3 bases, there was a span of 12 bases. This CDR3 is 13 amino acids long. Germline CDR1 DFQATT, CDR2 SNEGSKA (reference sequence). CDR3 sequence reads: CSVNTVANEKLFF. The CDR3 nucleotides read TGCAGTGTCAACACAGTAGCTAATGAAAAACTGTTTTTT.

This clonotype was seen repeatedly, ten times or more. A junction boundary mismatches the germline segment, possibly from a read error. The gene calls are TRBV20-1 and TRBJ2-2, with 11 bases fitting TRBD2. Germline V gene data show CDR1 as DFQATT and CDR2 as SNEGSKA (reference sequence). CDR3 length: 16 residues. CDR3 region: CSAGDASGGSTGELFF. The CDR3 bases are TGCAGTGCTGGAGATGCTAGCGGGGGGTCGACCGGGGAGCTGTTTTTT.

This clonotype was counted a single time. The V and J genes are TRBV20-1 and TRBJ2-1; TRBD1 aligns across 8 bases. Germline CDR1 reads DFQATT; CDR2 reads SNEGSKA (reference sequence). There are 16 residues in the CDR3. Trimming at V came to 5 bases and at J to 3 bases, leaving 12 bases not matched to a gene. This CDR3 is CSAFGQGGDGYNEQFF. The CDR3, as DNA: TGCAGTGCTTTCGGACAGGGCGGGGACGGCTACAATGAGCAGTTCTTC.

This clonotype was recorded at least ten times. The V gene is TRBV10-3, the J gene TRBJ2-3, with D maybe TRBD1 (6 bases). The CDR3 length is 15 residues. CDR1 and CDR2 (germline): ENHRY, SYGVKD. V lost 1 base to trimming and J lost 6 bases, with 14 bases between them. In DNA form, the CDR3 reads TGTGCCATCAGTGAGTGGCTATCCCAGGGGGATACGCAGTATTTT. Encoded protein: CAISEWLSQGDTQYF.

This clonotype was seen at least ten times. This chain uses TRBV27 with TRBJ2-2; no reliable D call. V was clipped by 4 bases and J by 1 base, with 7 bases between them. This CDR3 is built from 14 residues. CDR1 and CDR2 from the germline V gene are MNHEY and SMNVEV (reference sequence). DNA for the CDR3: TGTGCCAGCAGTTGGAGAGAGAACACCGGGGAGCTGTTTTTT. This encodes CASSWRENTGELFF.

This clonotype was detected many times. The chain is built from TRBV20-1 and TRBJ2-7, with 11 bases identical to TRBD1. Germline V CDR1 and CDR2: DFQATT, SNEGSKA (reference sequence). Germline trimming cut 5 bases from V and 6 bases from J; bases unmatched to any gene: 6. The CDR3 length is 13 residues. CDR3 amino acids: CSALGQGAAEQYF. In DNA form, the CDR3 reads TGCAGTGCTCTAGGACAGGGGGCGGCCGAGCAGTACTTC.

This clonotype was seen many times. Written as DNA, the CDR3 is TGTGCCAGCCCGCGGACAGGGGCGGTCTCTGGGGCCAACGTCCTGACTTTC. Residues: CASPRTGAVSGANVLTF. The gene calls are TRBV18 and TRBJ2-6, with 9 bases fitting TRBD1. The V and J ends lost 8 bases and 0 bases, in that order; junction bases with no gene match: 8. CDR3 size: 17 residues. The V gene's germline CDR1 is KGHSH and CDR2 LQKENI.

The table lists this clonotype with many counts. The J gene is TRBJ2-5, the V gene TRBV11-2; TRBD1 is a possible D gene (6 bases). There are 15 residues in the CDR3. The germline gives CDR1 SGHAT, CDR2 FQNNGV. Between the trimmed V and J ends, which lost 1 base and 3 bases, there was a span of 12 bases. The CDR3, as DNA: TGTGCCAGCAGCTTAGTTGGGCACAGGGAAGAGACCCAGTACTTC. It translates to CASSLVGHREETQYF. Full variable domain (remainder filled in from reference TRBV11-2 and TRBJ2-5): EAGVAQSPRYKIIEKRQSVAFWCNPISGHATLYWYQQILGQGPKLLIQFQNNGVVDDSQLPKDRFSAERLKGVDSTLKIQPAKLEDSAVYLCASSLVGHREETQYFGPGTRLLVL.